This T cell receptor beta chain was captured by sequencing in a study of T cell responses to AZD1222 COVID-19 vaccine. Study-wide points: It was only after the peak T cell response that any repertoires were sampled.

The CDR3 is 12 residues long. V lost 4 bases and J lost 10, with 13 bases in between. This clone was picked up one time. Its antigen is as yet unknown. TCRdb keeps only in-frame clones here, not all; method: immunoSEQ multiplex PCR. The repertoire holds 100,000 or so clones, 88% seen once, with 9% to 9.5% in the top ten. The sequenced sample was peripheral blood, obtained on day 0 of AZD1222 vaccination. This rearrangement joins TRBV12-3 or TRBV12-4 to TRBJ1-1; no clear D. This TCR was sampled from an adult in good health. Written as DNA, the CDR3 is TGTGCCAGCAGTTCCCATGAGGTCGGAGCTTTCTTT. This translates into CASSSHEVGAFF.